Below, 27 T cell receptor beta chains from the same sample are listed, as sequenced in a study of blood T cell repertoires in COVID-19. Assay used: immunoSEQ multiplex PCR; TCRdb lists only in-frame clones, some missing. The sample lists some 56,000 clones; approximately 88% were seen once. The sequenced sample consisted of peripheral blood. All receptors come from a human donor in a cohort sampled during active COVID-19.

The rearrangement links TRBV27 to TRBJ2-6; TRBD1 is a possible D gene (7 bases). Germline-derived CDR1 and CDR2 are MNHEY and SMNVEV (reference sequence). The length of the CDR3 is 15 residues. Deletions cut 8 bases from V and 2 bases from J, with 13 bases between. CDR3 amino acids: CASSQGGAGANVLTF. CDR3 coding DNA: TGTGCCAGCTCCCAGGGGGGCGCTGGGGCCAACGTCCTGACTTTC.

The chain employs TRBV4-2 and TRBJ2-3; possibly TRBD1 for D (6 bases). The CDR3 sequence is 22 residues long. Germline V gene lookup returns CDR1 LGHNA and CDR2 YNFKEQ. Trimming removed 0 bases from V and 2 bases from J, with 30 bases in between. CDR3 DNA sequence: TGTGCCAGCAGCCAAGATTGGTTCGGGGTGGGCCACAGGGTGGGGCCCACAGATACGCAGTATTTT. Protein: CASSQDWFGVGHRVGPTDTQYF.

The V and J genes are TRBV11-3 and TRBJ2-3; 15 bases are a match to TRBD2. The germline V gene encodes CDR1 SGHNT and CDR2 YENEEA. The CDR3 consists of 17 residues. Trimming cost V 5 bases and J 6 bases; bases outside gene matches: 9. The CDR3 region is CASSLSGTSGGQDTQYF. CDR3 DNA sequence: TGTGCCAGCAGCCTGTCCGGGACTAGCGGGGGGCAGGATACGCAGTATTTT. Full variable domain (rest looked up from reference TRBV11-3 and TRBJ2-3): EAGVVQSPRYKIIEKKQPVAFWCNPISGHNTLYWYLQNLGQGPELLIRYENEEAVDDSQLPKDRFSAERLKGVDSTLKIQPAELGDSAVYLCASSLSGTSGGQDTQYFGPGTRLTVL.

This clone was observed once. The rearrangement uses TRBV7-2 and TRBJ1-1, with D hard to call. Trimming took 3 bases from V and 0 from J, leaving 5 bases between them. Germline V gene sequence: CDR1 SGHTA, CDR2 FQGNSA. This CDR3 is 13 amino acids long. The CDR3 protein is CASSFGLNTEAFF. CDR3 nucleotides: TGTGCCAGCAGCTTCGGGTTGAACACTGAAGCTTTCTTT.

The V gene is TRBV6-6, the J gene TRBJ1-4; D remains ambiguous. The CDR3 runs to 12 residues. Germline CDR1 and CDR2: MNHNY and SVGAGI (reference sequence). The V and J ends lost 2 bases and 10 bases respectively, with 8 bases between them. The CDR3 DNA reads TGTGCCAGCAGTTACCGGGCGGGAAAACTGTTTTTT. It translates to CASSYRAGKLFF.

The genes are TRBV5-4 and TRBJ2-3; D gene unclear. The CDR3 loop spans 16 amino acids. V was cut by 0 bases and J by 1 base, with 12 bases left in between. The V gene's germline CDR1 is SGHNT and CDR2 YYREEE (reference sequence). The CDR3 sequence is CASSLGPSFGTDTQYF. The CDR3 DNA reads TGTGCCAGCAGCTTGGGCCCTAGTTTTGGCACAGATACGCAGTATTTT.

The chain is built from TRBV5-6 and TRBJ2-1, with 7 bases lining up with TRBD2. Trimming at V came to 1 base and at J to 1 base, leaving 2 bases not matched to a gene. The V gene's germline CDR1 is SGHDT and CDR2 YYEEEE. The CDR3 runs 15 residues. The CDR3 loop reads CASSLFGGSYNEQFF. CDR3 nucleotide sequence: TGTGCCAGCAGCTTGTTCGGGGGGTCCTACAATGAGCAGTTCTTC.

The chain combines TRBV19 with TRBJ1-1; D gene unclear. V was clipped by 7 bases and J by 7 bases, with 16 bases between them. Per the germline V gene, CDR1 is LNHDA and CDR2 is SQIVND (reference sequence). The CDR3 totals 13 residues. This chain's CDR3 is CASKDEVLGEAFF. CDR3 bases: TGTGCCAGTAAGGATGAGGTTCTGGGTGAAGCTTTCTTT.

The chain carries TRBV3-1 (or the pseudogene TRBV3-2) and TRBJ2-1; a possible D gene is TRBD2 (6 bases). The CDR3 consists of 15 residues. Germline values: CDR1 LGHDT, CDR2 YNNKEL (reference sequence). The germline V and J ends were trimmed by 5 bases and 10 bases, with 21 bases remaining between them. This CDR3 reads CASSESARVAGEQFF. The CDR3 DNA reads as TGTGCCAGCAGCGAAAGTGCCCGAGTGGCGGGGGAGCAGTTCTTC.

The chain carries TRBV12-5 and TRBJ2-3; possible D gene TRBD1, 6 bases. The CDR3 is 17 amino acids. V dropped 0 bases and J dropped 3 bases, with 16 bases sitting between them. The germline V gene has CDR1 LGHNT and CDR2 FRNRAP. This CDR3 reads CASGLVPSGAVTDTQYF. CDR3 sequence (DNA): TGTGCTAGTGGTTTGGTACCTTCAGGGGCTGTTACAGATACGCAGTATTTT.

The chain links TRBV4-2 to TRBJ2-1, with 13 bases that match TRBD2. CDR3 length: 17 amino acids. V lost 0 bases and J lost 7; bases outside the gene matches: 6. Germline assignment: CDR1 LGHNA and CDR2 YNFKEQ. The CDR3 DNA is TGTGCCAGCAGCCAAGATCCGGGACTAGCGGGAATAAATGAGCAGTTCTTC. Residues: CASSQDPGLAGINEQFF.

This clone was observed a single time. V gene TRBV27 combines with J gene TRBJ1-1; D is ambiguous. Germline V lookup: CDR1 MNHEY, CDR2 SMNVEV (reference sequence). V lost 1 base and J lost 1, with 7 bases in between. The CDR3 spans 14 residues. CDR3 bases: TGTGCCAGCAGTTTATTTTACAGGAACACTGAAGCTTTCTTT. Amino acids: CASSLFYRNTEAFF.

This chain joins TRBV15 and TRBJ1-5, with a possible D match to TRBD1 (5 bases). Germline assignment: CDR1 LNHNV and CDR2 YYDKDF (reference sequence). The CDR3 is 15 residues long. Trimming took 0 bases from V and 1 from J, leaving 7 bases between them. This CDR3 is CATSRDWGSNQPQHF. DNA of the CDR3: TGTGCCACCAGCAGAGATTGGGGCAGCAATCAGCCCCAGCATTTT.

The genes are TRBV5-1 and TRBJ1-1; D not certain. V lost 2 bases, J lost 0 bases, and 14 bases lay in between. From germline, CDR1 is SGHRS and CDR2 YFSETQ. There are 16 residues in the CDR3. The CDR3 region has the DNA TGCGCCAGCAGCTTCTCTGCGGCCCCCATGAACACTGAAGCTTTCTTT. The encoded protein is CASSFSAAPMNTEAFF.

The DNA of the CDR3 is TGTGCCAGCAGCTTAGATACCCCAGGGGGCTCGTCTGGAAACACCATATATTTT. Encoded protein: CASSLDTPGGSSGNTIYF. The V and J genes are TRBV11-2 and TRBJ1-3, with TRBD1 identical over 8 bases. V lost 0 bases and J lost 1; bases outside the gene matches: 8. The CDR3 loop spans 18 amino acids. Germline V gives CDR1 SGHAT, CDR2 FQNNGV.

The chain is built from TRBV6-6 and TRBJ1-2, with D uncertain. Between the trimmed V and J ends, which lost 5 bases and 1 base, there was a span of 5 bases. CDR1 and CDR2 from the germline V gene are MNHNY and SVGAGI (reference sequence). This CDR3 has 12 amino acids. As DNA, the CDR3 is TGTGCCAGCAGTCCAGATAACTATGGCTACACCTTC. Its protein product is CASSPDNYGYTF.

J is TRBJ1-2 and V is TRBV29-1; D ambiguous. The CDR3 extends over 13 amino acids. The V end was cut by 4 bases, the J end by 7 bases, with 16 bases between. Germline CDR1 reads SQVTM; CDR2 reads ANQGSEA. The CDR3: CSVVIRQEVGYTF. The CDR3 bases are TGCAGCGTTGTGATCCGCCAGGAGGTTGGCTACACCTTC.

The rearrangement links TRBV3-1 (or the pseudogene TRBV3-2) to TRBJ1-1, with unresolved D. Germline CDR1 and CDR2: LGHDT and YNNKEL (reference sequence). This CDR3 has 13 residues. V was clipped by 1 base and J by 11 bases, with 14 bases between them. The CDR3, as DNA: TGTGCCAGCAGCCAAGTCATTTCCACGGGGGCTTTCTTT. It encodes CASSQVISTGAFF.

The chain couples TRBV7-9 to TRBJ2-2; 8 bases are a match to TRBD1. This CDR3 is 18 amino acids long. Germline CDR1 is SEHNR and CDR2 is FQNEAQ (reference sequence). With V trimmed by 4 bases and J by 4 bases, 14 bases remained unmatched. This CDR3 is CASSYPSDRVLRTGELFF. The CDR3, as DNA: TGTGCCAGCAGCTACCCATCGGACAGGGTGTTGCGCACCGGGGAGCTGTTTTTT.

The V gene is TRBV5-1, the J gene TRBJ2-7, with 11 bases that match TRBD1. There are 16 residues in the CDR3. CDR1 is SGHRS and CDR2 is YFSETQ in the germline V gene. V was clipped by 3 bases and J by 3 bases; unmatched bases: 8. The CDR3 coding sequence is TGCGCCAGCAGCTGGGCGGGGACAGGGGGATACTACGAGCAGTACTTC. This sequence encodes CASSWAGTGGYYEQYF.

This clone occurred a few times. The chain joins TRBV10-3 to TRBJ2-1; D is perhaps TRBD2 (5 bases). Trimming cost V 8 bases and J 4 bases, with 15 bases left between them. The CDR3 length is 14 residues. Per germline, CDR1 ENHRY and CDR2 SYGVKD. The CDR3 DNA reads TGTGCCATCCGGTACTCAGCGGTTTACAATGAGCAGTTCTTC. It is translated as CAIRYSAVYNEQFF.

The rearrangement links TRBV19 to TRBJ1-1; D is uncertain. Germline CDR1 LNHDA, CDR2 SQIVND (reference sequence). The CDR3 totals 13 residues. The V and J ends lost 6 bases and 1 base respectively, with 9 bases between them. This chain's CDR3 is CASSVGPNTEAFF. Written as DNA, the CDR3 is TGTGCCAGTAGCGTCGGTCCGAACACTGAAGCTTTCTTT.

DNA of the CDR3: TGTGCCAGCAGCAAAGAGGGAGCACCGGTCAGGGGGCGGGGGACTGAAGCTTTCTTT. Translation gives CASSKEGAPVRGRGTEAFF. The chain links TRBV21-1 to TRBJ1-1; the table gives TRBD1 as D, unverified against the DNA. TRBV21-1 is annotated as a pseudogene. The CDR3 runs to 19 residues.

The chain links TRBV5-1 to TRBJ1-1; no firm D call. Germline values: CDR1 SGHRS, CDR2 YFSETQ. This CDR3 contains 14 residues. V lost 4 bases and J lost 1, with 11 bases in between. The CDR3 nucleotides read TGCGCCAGCAGCCTCGGTGACAAGAACACTGAAGCTTTCTTT. Translating it yields CASSLGDKNTEAFF. The entire variable domain, with the rest obtained from reference TRBV5-1 and TRBJ1-1, is as follows: KAGVTQTPRYLIKTRGQQVTLSCSPISGHRSVSWYQQTPGQGLQFLFEYFSETQRNKGNFPGRFSGRQFSNSRSEMNVSTLELGDSALYLCASSLGDKNTEAFFGQGTRLTVV.

The chain is built from TRBV7-9 and TRBJ1-2; 7 bases agree with TRBD1. CDR3 length: 14 amino acids. Trimming took 6 bases from V and 5 from J; bases not matched to a gene: 9. Per germline, CDR1 SEHNR and CDR2 FQNEAQ (reference sequence). The CDR3 spells CASSSDRFPYGYTF. CDR3 bases: TGTGCCAGCAGTTCGGACAGGTTCCCATATGGCTACACCTTC. The full variable domain, rest sourced from reference TRBV7-9 and TRBJ1-2, is DTGVSQNPRHKITKRGQNVTFRCDPISEHNRLYWYRQTLGQGPEFLTYFQNEAQLEKSRLLSDRFSAERPKGSFSTLEIQRTEQGDSAMYLCASSSDRFPYGYTFGSGTRLTVV.

CDR3 coding DNA: TGTGCCAGCAGTTACTCGAGGACAGGGGTCTACGAGCAGTACTTC. This encodes CASSYSRTGVYEQYF. The gene calls are TRBV6-5 and TRBJ2-7; 9 bases map to TRBD1. Germline values: CDR1 MNHEY, CDR2 SVGAGI. V dropped 0 bases and J dropped 3; count of bases not matched to a gene: 3. The CDR3 has 15 residues.

This chain links TRBV11-2 with TRBJ2-1; 9 nucleotides align to TRBD1. This CDR3 has 15 amino acids. The germline CDR1 and CDR2 sequences are SGHAT and FQNNGV. Unmatched junction bases numbered 7, after V lost 4 bases and J lost 6 bases. CDR3 DNA: TGTGCCAGCAGCTCCGCCACAGGGGGCTTCAATGAGCAGTTCTTC. This encodes CASSSATGGFNEQFF.